The 14 T cell receptor beta chains below all came from one sample that was sequenced in a study of CXCR3-negative and CXCR3-positive naive CD8 T cells. General study points: In CXCR3-positive naive cells, the TRB CDR3s were more hydrophobic than in CXCR3-negative naive cells.

The method, 5' RACE with UMI labels, was used to prepare the TRB cDNA libraries. After re-calling the 5' RACE reads, TCRdb lists one entry per CDR3 protein, DNA absent. This specimen shows 6,900 or so distinct CDR3 sequences; the ten leading clones hold approximately 1.5%. No antigen has been assigned to these receptors. The sample taken for sequencing was naive CXCR3+ CD8+ T cells from blood. Noted subset: CD45RO-CCR7+CD27+CD95- naive CD8+ T cells expressing CXCR3 (TNR3+). The source is a human donor in good health. Some clones in this sample may be carry-over from other donors' samples.

Frequency places this clonotype as medium-sized. The chain links TRBV27 to TRBJ1-2; with no DNA, the TCRdb D assignment of TRBD1 cannot be verified. Germline V CDR1 and CDR2: MNHEY, SMNVEV (reference sequence). The CDR3 contains 15 residues. This CDR3 reads CASSPGTGRGYGYTF.

Frequency places this clonotype as medium-sized. CDR3 in amino acids: CASSQGQGFFQPQHF. This rearrangement joins TRBV4-1 to TRBJ1-5; TCRdb's assignment of TRBD1 cannot be checked, as there is no DNA. Germline V gene data show CDR1 as MGHRA and CDR2 as YSYEKL. The CDR3 length is 15 residues.

CDR3 sequence: CASSSTTSGGTYEQYF. This rearrangement joins TRBV28 to TRBJ2-7; TCRdb's D gene call, TRBD2, goes unchecked for lack of DNA. CDR3 length equals 16 residues. The germline gives CDR1 MDHEN, CDR2 SYDVKM.

The V and J genes are TRBV11-1 and TRBJ1-1. The germline gives CDR1 SGHAT, CDR2 FQDESV (reference sequence). This CDR3 is 16 amino acids long. The CDR3 here is CASTPLGEGMNTEAFF. Using reference TRBV11-1 and TRBJ1-1 for the parts outside the CDR3, the full variable domain is EAEVAQSPRYKITEKSQAVAFWCDPISGHATLYWYRQILGQGPELLVQFQDESVVDDSQLPKDRFSAERLKGVDSTLKIQPAELGDSAMYLCASTPLGEGMNTEAFFGQGTRLTVV.

The rearrangement uses TRBV4-1 and TRBJ1-4; TCRdb names TRBD1, which stays unverified in the absence of DNA. The CDR3 extends over 14 amino acids. The germline gives CDR1 MGHRA, CDR2 YSYEKL. CDR3 loop: CASSQDPGGLQLFF.

This clonotype is labeled medium-sized based on frequency. The rearrangement uses TRBV29-1 and TRBJ2-1. The germline V gene encodes CDR1 SQVTM and CDR2 ANQGSEA. The CDR3 runs 14 residues. The CDR3 protein is CSVLTGRTYNEQFF.

This rearrangement joins TRBV29-1 to TRBJ2-1. Germline CDR1 SQVTM, CDR2 ANQGSEA. The CDR3 is 11 amino acids. The CDR3 protein is CSVYSYNEQFF.

This clonotype is deemed medium-sized by its frequency. The chain couples TRBV11-2 to TRBJ2-3; with no DNA, the TCRdb D assignment of TRBD2 cannot be verified. The CDR3 is 16 residues long. Germline values: CDR1 SGHAT, CDR2 FQNNGV. The CDR3 loop is CASSQIAGSSTDTQYF.

This clonotype shows up as medium-sized by frequency. This chain joins TRBV20-1 and TRBJ1-1; TCRdb's assignment of TRBD1 cannot be checked, as there is no DNA. The CDR3 loop spans 14 amino acids. Germline V gene lookup returns CDR1 DFQATT and CDR2 SNEGSKA (reference sequence). The CDR3 sequence is CSARAEGGGTEAFF.

This clonotype is deemed medium-sized by its frequency. This chain uses TRBV7-2 with TRBJ2-1. CDR3 size: 15 residues. In germline, CDR1 is SGHTA, CDR2 FQGNSA. CDR3 amino acids: CASSIRNGSYNEQFF.

Frequency places this clonotype as medium-sized (0.01 to 0.1%). The chain combines TRBV13 with TRBJ2-7; no DNA is available, so the TRBD1 call from TCRdb remains unchecked. The CDR3 is made up of 12 amino acids. Germline-derived CDR1 and CDR2 are PRHDT and FYEKMQ (reference sequence). The chain's CDR3 is CASSSLVNEQYF.

This clonotype registers medium-sized by frequency. The chain links TRBV5-1 to TRBJ2-1; the TCRdb D gene call, TRBD2, has no DNA to confirm it. CDR1 SGHRS and CDR2 YFSETQ come from the germline V gene. The CDR3 has 15 amino acids. The CDR3 is CASSPGLAGYNEQFF.

CDR3 protein: CASSEQGRYNEQFF. The chain employs TRBV7-2 and TRBJ2-1; TCRdb indicates TRBD1, and absent DNA this call remains unverified. Germline assignment: CDR1 SGHTA and CDR2 FQGNSA. CDR3 length: 14 residues.

This sequence joins TRBV6-2 or TRBV6-3 and TRBJ2-1. The CDR3 is 13 amino acids. CDR1 and CDR2 (germline): MNHEY, SVGEGT. The CDR3 sequence: CASSYHPRNEQFF.